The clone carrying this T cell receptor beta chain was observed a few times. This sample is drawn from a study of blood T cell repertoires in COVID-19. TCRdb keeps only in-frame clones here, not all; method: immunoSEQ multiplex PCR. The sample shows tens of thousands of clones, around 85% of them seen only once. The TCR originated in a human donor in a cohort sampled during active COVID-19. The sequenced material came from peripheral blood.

The CDR3 sequence: CASSLTSRGTGELFF. The CDR3 DNA reads TGTGCCAGCAGCTTAACCTCCCGGGGCACCGGGGAGCTGTTTTTT. V and J are TRBV7-2 and TRBJ2-2, with D possibly being TRBD2 (5 bases). The V gene's germline CDR1 is SGHTA and CDR2 FQGNSA. Trimming left V 2 bases short and J 4 bases short, with 11 bases between. The length of the CDR3 is 15 residues.